The 26 T cell receptor beta chains below come from one sample, sequenced in a study of cytomegalovirus exposure and HLA in healthy donors. The PCR used 60 Vbeta and 13 Jbeta primers. TCRdb keeps only in-frame clones here, not all; method: immunoSEQ multiplex PCR. The sample has 120,000 or so clones, roughly three quarters seen once. Source material: PBMCs. These receptors were obtained from a man aged 45-60 years in good health and CMV-seropositive.

This clone occurred once. V is TRBV4-1 and J is TRBJ2-7; TRBD1 aligns across 11 bases. Per the germline V gene, CDR1 is MGHRA and CDR2 is YSYEKL. The CDR3 has 19 residues. V shed 5 bases and J 3 bases; nucleotides not matched to a gene: 18. In DNA, the CDR3 is TGCGCCAGCAGCTCCGGGATCTCCGGCGGGACAGGGGGTTTCTACGAGCAGTACTTC. Amino acid sequence: CASSSGISGGTGGFYEQYF.

The genes are TRBV9 and TRBJ2-3; 11 bases map to TRBD2. The ends lost 3 bases at V and 2 bases at J; junction bases unmatched: 2. Looked up from germline, CDR1 is SGDLS and CDR2 is YYNGEE. This CDR3 spans 15 amino acids. CDR3 protein: CASSGLAGLTDTQYF. The CDR3 DNA follows: TGTGCCAGCAGCGGACTAGCGGGACTCACAGATACGCAGTATTTT.

The chain combines TRBV28 with TRBJ1-5; weak D call: TRBD1 (5 bases). This CDR3 is 13 amino acids long. The germline V gene has CDR1 MDHEN and CDR2 SYDVKM. Trimming took off 6 bases at V and 6 bases at J, with 12 bases between the two ends. The CDR3 spells CASRYYRSQPQHF. Here the CDR3 DNA reads TGTGCCAGCAGATACTACAGGAGTCAGCCCCAGCATTTT. Together with reference TRBV28 and TRBJ1-5, the CDR3 gives the full variable domain: DVKVTQSSRYLVKRTGEKVFLECVQDMDHENMFWYRQDPGLGLRLIYFSYDVKMKEKGDIPEGYSVSREKKERFSLILESASTNQTSMYLCASRYYRSQPQHFGDGTRLSIL.

The CDR3 region has the DNA TGCGCCAGCAGCCAAGAGTGGCTTTCCTACACCATATATTTT. Its translation is CASSQEWLSYTIYF. The V and J genes are TRBV4-1 and TRBJ1-3; the D is unclear. CDR1 MGHRA and CDR2 YSYEKL come from the germline V gene. This CDR3 is 14 amino acids long. Trimming removed 0 bases from V and 8 bases from J, with 11 bases in between.

This clone showed up just once. The V and J genes are TRBV6-5 and TRBJ2-5; TRBD2 matches 12 bases. Looked up from germline, CDR1 is MNHEY and CDR2 is SVGAGI. This CDR3 comprises 15 residues. The ends lost 7 bases at V and 5 bases at J; junction bases unmatched: 8. CDR3 amino acids: CASTQTSGSWETQYF. The CDR3 DNA follows: TGTGCCAGCACCCAGACTAGCGGGAGTTGGGAGACCCAGTACTTC.

J is TRBJ1-1 and V is TRBV5-1; 8 bases are a match to TRBD1. This CDR3 region has 15 residues. Germline CDR1 SGHRS, CDR2 YFSETQ. J was trimmed by 0 bases and V by 3 bases; bases with no gene match: 4. The CDR3 is CASSSMTGVNTEAFF. CDR3 nucleotide sequence: TGCGCCAGCAGCTCAATGACAGGGGTGAACACTGAAGCTTTCTTT.

The V gene is TRBV6-4, the J gene TRBJ2-7; possible D gene TRBD2, 5 bases. The V gene's germline CDR1 is MRHNA and CDR2 SNTAGT. Trimming took 2 bases from V and 0 from J, leaving 5 bases between them. This CDR3 is built from 13 residues. The CDR3 loop is CASSDGSSYEQYF. The CDR3 nucleotides are TGTGCCAGCAGTGACGGGAGCTCCTACGAGCAGTACTTC.

The chain combines TRBV5-6 with TRBJ2-7; weak D call: TRBD2 (5 bases). The CDR3 contains 14 residues. V shed 5 bases and J shed 0 bases, with 12 bases lying between them. CDR1 SGHDT and CDR2 YYEEEE come from the germline V gene. CDR3 sequence: CASRQRRSSYEQYF. The DNA for the CDR3 is TGTGCCAGCAGGCAGCGGAGAAGCTCCTACGAGCAGTACTTC.

This clone was detected a few times. This rearrangement joins TRBV5-1 to TRBJ1-4; the match to TRBD1 covers 7 bases. With V trimmed by 2 bases and J by 4 bases, 14 bases remained unmatched. Germline V gene sequence: CDR1 SGHRS, CDR2 YFSETQ. This CDR3 has 18 amino acids. The CDR3 DNA reads as TGCGCCAGCAGCTTTACGGGACAGCTCTTCGGGGGTAATGAAAAACTGTTTTTT. It codes for CASSFTGQLFGGNEKLFF.

The CDR3 here is CTSSKTPLGGDGSAYEQYF. CDR3 nucleotide sequence: TGCACCAGCAGCAAGACCCCCCTGGGGGGGGACGGGTCGGCCTACGAGCAGTACTTC. The V gene is TRBV1, the J gene TRBJ2-7; the D call in the table, TRBD2, was not verified against the DNA. TRBV1 is listed as a pseudogene. The length of the CDR3 is 19 residues.

The J gene is TRBJ1-4, the V gene TRBV7-9, with D possibly matching TRBD1 (5 bases). CDR3 length equals 14 residues. Trimming pared 3 bases from V and 8 bases from J, leaving 13 bases between. Germline V CDR1 and CDR2: SEHNR, FQNEAQ (reference sequence). CDR3 DNA sequence: TGTGCCAGCAGCTTCGGGGGTCGAGGGGAAAAACTGTTTTTT. The encoded protein is CASSFGGRGEKLFF.

The chain combines TRBV7-2 with TRBJ1-2; 9 bases line up with TRBD1. The CDR3 runs to 13 residues. The V gene's germline CDR1 is SGHTA and CDR2 FQGNSA. The V segment lost 4 bases and the J segment 5 bases; nucleotides outside the gene matches: 2. CDR3 nucleotide sequence: TGTGCCAGCAGCTCCGGACAGGGGTATGGCTACACCTTC. This codes for CASSSGQGYGYTF. Full variable domain (missing parts from reference TRBV7-2 and TRBJ1-2): GAGVSQSPSNKVTEKGKDVELRCDPISGHTALYWYRQSLGQGLEFLIYFQGNSAPDKSGLPSDRFSAERTGGSVSTLTIQRTQQEDSAVYLCASSSGQGYGYTFGSGTRLTVV.

This chain uses TRBV5-1 with TRBJ1-2, with D uncertain. CDR3 size: 16 residues. Trimming removed 0 bases at V and 1 base at J, with 13 bases between. Germline CDR1 SGHRS, CDR2 YFSETQ. CDR3 amino acids: CASSLVVHSINYGYTF. The CDR3 coding sequence is TGCGCCAGCAGCTTGGTGGTCCACAGTATTAACTATGGCTACACCTTC.

This chain links TRBV19 with TRBJ2-1, with 10 bases lining up with TRBD2. CDR3 length: 15 amino acids. In germline, CDR1 is LNHDA, CDR2 SQIVND (reference sequence). Trimming removed 3 bases from V and 9 bases from J; junction bases left unmatched: 8. Here the CDR3 DNA reads TGTGCCAGTAGTATTGGGGCTAGCGGGAGAAGTGAGCAGTTCTTC. Its translation: CASSIGASGRSEQFF.

In its sample, this clone was seen once. The chain has TRBV15 and TRBJ2-1; TRBD1 matches 8 bases. The CDR3 is made up of 15 amino acids. Per the germline V gene, CDR1 is LNHNV and CDR2 is YYDKDF (reference sequence). V trimming: 1 base; J trimming: 6 bases; junction bases outside the gene matches: 5. The CDR3 nucleotides read TGTGCCACCAGCAGAGGCGGGACAGGAGTCAATGAGCAGTTCTTC. Protein product: CATSRGGTGVNEQFF.

The J gene is TRBJ1-5, the V gene TRBV2; weak D call: TRBD1 (6 bases). Germline CDR1 reads SNHLY; CDR2 reads FYNNEI. CDR3 length: 15 amino acids. Trimming cost V 3 bases and J 2 bases, with 11 bases left between them. CDR3 protein: CASSEGGAGNQPQHF. The CDR3 DNA follows: TGTGCCAGCAGTGAGGGGGGGGCAGGCAATCAGCCCCAGCATTTT. Full variable domain (remainder filled in from reference TRBV2 and TRBJ1-5): EPEVTQTPSHQVTQMGQEVILRCVPISNHLYFYWYRQILGQKVEFLVSFYNNEISEKSEIFDDQFSVERPDGSNFTLKIRSTKLEDSAMYFCASSEGGAGNQPQHFGDGTRLSIL.

A few counts support this clone. This chain links TRBV25-1 with TRBJ2-2; D gene uncertain. The CDR3 contains 16 residues. The V gene's germline CDR1 is MGHDK and CDR2 SYGVNS. Trimming took off 3 bases at V and 6 bases at J, with 17 bases between the two ends. The CDR3 DNA is TGTGCCAGCAGTGAGTTGGGCCTTGGTCGGTCCGGGGAGCTGTTTTTT. It specifies CASSELGLGRSGELFF.

This clone appeared a single time. V is TRBV7-2 and J is TRBJ2-5; 8 bases agree with TRBD1. Germline CDR1 is SGHTA and CDR2 is FQGNSA. J lost 1 base, V lost 0 bases, and 16 bases had no gene match. The CDR3 is 20 residues long. The CDR3, as DNA: TGTGCCAGCAGCTTAGCGCATTTTCCGGTATTCGACAGGGGCCAAGAGACCCAGTACTTC. Translated, it gives CASSLAHFPVFDRGQETQYF.

This clone appeared a few times. The V call is TRBV9, the J call TRBJ1-1, with a possible D match to TRBD1 (6 bases). This CDR3 region has 17 residues. Germline lookup yields CDR1 SGDLS and CDR2 YYNGEE. V lost 4 bases to trimming and J lost 2 bases, with 21 bases between them. CDR3 sequence reads: CASSPGDRHVYNTEAFF. The CDR3 DNA sequence: TGTGCCAGCAGCCCAGGGGATCGCCATGTCTACAACACTGAAGCTTTCTTT. Full variable domain (outside the CDR3, taken from reference TRBV9 and TRBJ1-1): DSGVTQTPKHLITATGQRVTLRCSPRSGDLSVYWYQQSLDQGLQFLIQYYNGEERAKGNILERFSAQQFPDLHSELNLSSLELGDSALYFCASSPGDRHVYNTEAFFGQGTRLTVV.

The chain uses TRBV5-1 and TRBJ2-7; 8 bases are shared with TRBD2. V dropped 3 bases and J dropped 3; count of bases not matched to a gene: 8. Per germline, CDR1 SGHRS and CDR2 YFSETQ. The CDR3 length is 15 residues. The CDR3 protein is CASSYSGTSGYEQYF. The CDR3 DNA reads as TGCGCCAGCAGCTATTCCGGGACTAGTGGCTACGAGCAGTACTTC. The full variable domain, its missing parts supplied by reference TRBV5-1 and TRBJ2-7, is KAGVTQTPRYLIKTRGQQVTLSCSPISGHRSVSWYQQTPGQGLQFLFEYFSETQRNKGNFPGRFSGRQFSNSRSEMNVSTLELGDSALYLCASSYSGTSGYEQYFGPGTRLTVT.

The chain joins TRBV18 to TRBJ2-5, with a possible D match to TRBD2 (6 bases). The germline V and J ends were trimmed by 6 bases and 2 bases, with 10 bases remaining between them. This CDR3 is 13 amino acids long. Germline loops: CDR1 KGHSH, CDR2 LQKENI. CDR3 sequence: CASSPAGQETQYF. The CDR3 DNA sequence: TGTGCCAGCTCCCCGGCGGGGCAAGAGACCCAGTACTTC. Supplemented by reference TRBV18 and TRBJ2-5, the full variable domain reads NAGVMQNPRHLVRRRGQEARLRCSPMKGHSHVYWYRQLPEEGLKFMVYLQKENIIDESGMPKERFSAEFPKEGPSILRIQQVVRGDSAAYFCASSPAGQETQYFGPGTRLLVL.

In its sample, this clone was seen a few times. J is TRBJ2-5 and V is TRBV11-2; D unresolved. Between the trimmed V and J ends, which lost 4 bases and 5 bases, there was a span of 23 bases. Germline V gives CDR1 SGHAT, CDR2 FQNNGV. The CDR3 extends over 17 amino acids. The CDR3 nucleotides read TGTGCCAGCAGCTCGACCCCGGTGGGCCCTTCCAGGGAGACCCAGTACTTC. Its translation is CASSSTPVGPSRETQYF.

This clone has just a few counts. This sequence joins TRBV5-6 and TRBJ2-5, with D possibly matching TRBD2 (6 bases). The germline CDR1 and CDR2 sequences are SGHDT and YYEEEE. The germline V and J ends were trimmed by 2 bases and 11 bases, with 16 bases remaining between them. There are 13 residues in the CDR3. The CDR3 sequence: CASSFREYGEQYF. The DNA of the CDR3 is TGTGCCAGCAGCTTCCGGGAGTACGGGGAGCAGTACTTC.

This clone occurred a few times. J is TRBJ2-2 and V is TRBV2; D perhaps matches TRBD1 (6 bases). This CDR3 is built from 13 residues. Germline lookup yields CDR1 SNHLY and CDR2 FYNNEI. Trimming left V 6 bases short and J 6 bases short, with 11 bases between. The CDR3 nucleotides are TGTGCCAGCAGCCCAGGGGATCCCGGGGAGCTGTTTTTT. Encoded protein: CASSPGDPGELFF.

The V gene is TRBV6-5, the J gene TRBJ1-5; D remains ambiguous. This CDR3 region has 14 residues. Germline V lookup: CDR1 MNHEY, CDR2 SVGAGI. V gave up 6 bases and J gave up 5 bases, with 14 bases separating them. CDR3 residues: CASRPGLGDQPQHF. CDR3 DNA sequence: TGTGCCAGCAGGCCTGGACTCGGGGATCAGCCCCAGCATTTT.

CDR3 amino acids: CASRLGQGDNSPLHF. CDR3 DNA sequence: TGTGCCAGCAGGCTCGGACAGGGAGATAATTCACCCCTCCACTTT. V is TRBV6-6 and J is TRBJ1-6; 8 positions match TRBD1. The CDR3 runs 15 residues. CDR1 MNHNY and CDR2 SVGAGI come from the germline V gene (reference sequence). J was trimmed by 5 bases and V by 6 bases; bases with no gene match: 6.